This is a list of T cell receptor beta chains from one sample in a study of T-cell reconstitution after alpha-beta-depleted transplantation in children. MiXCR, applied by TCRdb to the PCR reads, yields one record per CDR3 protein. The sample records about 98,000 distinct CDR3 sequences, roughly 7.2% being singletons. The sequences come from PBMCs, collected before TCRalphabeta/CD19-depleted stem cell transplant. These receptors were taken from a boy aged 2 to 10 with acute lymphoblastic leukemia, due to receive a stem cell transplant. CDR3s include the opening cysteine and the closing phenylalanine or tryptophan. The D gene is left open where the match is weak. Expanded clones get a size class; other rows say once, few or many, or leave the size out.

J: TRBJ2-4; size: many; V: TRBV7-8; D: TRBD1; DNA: TGTGCCAGCAGCTTAGTGAGAGACAGGGGAAGAGCCAAAAACATTCAGTACTTC; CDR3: CASSLVRDRGRAKNIQYF
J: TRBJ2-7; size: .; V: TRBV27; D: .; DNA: TGTGCCAGCAGTTACCTGCAGGGTGTAAGCGAGCAGTACTTC; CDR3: CASSYLQGVSEQYF
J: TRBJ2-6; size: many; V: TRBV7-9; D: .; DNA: TGTGCCAGCAGCTTTTCCAGTGGCCCTGGGGCCAACGTCCTGACTTTC; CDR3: CASSFSSGPGANVLTF
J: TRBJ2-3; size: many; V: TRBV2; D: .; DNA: TGTGCCAGCAGTGGACTCGTCACAGATACGCAGTATTTT; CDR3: CASSGLVTDTQYF
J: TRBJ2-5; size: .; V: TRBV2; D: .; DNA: TGTGCCAGCAGTGAACCAGCGTGGGGGGAAGAGACCCAGTACTTC; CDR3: CASSEPAWGEETQYF
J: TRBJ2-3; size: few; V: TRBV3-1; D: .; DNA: TGTGCCAGCAGCCAAGAGTCGAGAAGGGGGTCGAGCACAGATACGCAGTATTTT; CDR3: CASSQESRRGSSTDTQYF
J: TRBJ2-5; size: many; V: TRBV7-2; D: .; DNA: TGTGCCAGCAGCTTAAGGGGGGGGTCGCTGCAAGAGACCCAGTACTTC; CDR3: CASSLRGGSLQETQYF
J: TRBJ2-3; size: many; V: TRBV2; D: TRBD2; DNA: TGTGCCAGCAAACCCAGCGGGGGGGTCACAGATACGCAGTATTTT; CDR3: CASKPSGGVTDTQYF
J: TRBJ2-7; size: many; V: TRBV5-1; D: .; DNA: TGCGCCAGCAGCTTTGCCGGCTACGAGCAGTACTTC; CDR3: CASSFAGYEQYF
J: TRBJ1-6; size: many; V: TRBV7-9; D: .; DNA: TGTGCCAGCAGCCCCGGGACGACGACCTATTCACCCCTCCACTTT; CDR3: CASSPGTTTYSPLHF
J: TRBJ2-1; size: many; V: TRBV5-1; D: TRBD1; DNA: TGCGCCAGCAGCTTGACGTCGGGACAGTTAAGCGACAATGAGCAGTTCTTC; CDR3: CASSLTSGQLSDNEQFF
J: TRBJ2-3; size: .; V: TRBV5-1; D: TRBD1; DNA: TGCGCCAGCAGCTTGGCCCTAAGTCGGCAGGGGGCAGATACGCAGTATTTT; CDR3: CASSLALSRQGADTQYF
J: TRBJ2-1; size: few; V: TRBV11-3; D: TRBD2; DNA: TGTGCCAGCAGCTTAGTGTTAGCGGGGGACGGGGGTGAGCAGTTCTTC; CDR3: CASSLVLAGDGGEQFF
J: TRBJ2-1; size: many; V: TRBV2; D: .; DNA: TGTGCCAGCAACCCGAGCTCCTACAATGAGCAGTTCTTC; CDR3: CASNPSSYNEQFF
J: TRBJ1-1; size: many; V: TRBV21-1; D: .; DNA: TGTGCCAGCAGCAAAGACAGGGGGCGGAAGGACACTGAAGCTTTCTTT; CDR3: CASSKDRGRKDTEAFF
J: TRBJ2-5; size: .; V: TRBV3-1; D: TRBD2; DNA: TGTGCCAGCAGCCCCGGGACTAGCGGGGGGGCCGGTTCATGGAAGACCCAGTACTTC; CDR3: CASSPGTSGGAGSWKTQYF
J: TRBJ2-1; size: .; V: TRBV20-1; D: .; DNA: TGCAGTGCTGGAGCACGGCGGGGAATCGCGTTTCTCGATGAGCAGTTCTTC; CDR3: CSAGARRGIAFLDEQFF
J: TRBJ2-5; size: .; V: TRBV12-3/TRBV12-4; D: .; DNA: TGTGCCAGCACTTCCCGGTCGCGCGAGACCCAGTACTTC; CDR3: CASTSRSRETQYF
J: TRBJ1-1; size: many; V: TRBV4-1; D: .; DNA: TGCGCCAGCAGCAAGGCGGGGCGCGCGGGCACTGAAGCTTTCTTT; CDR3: CASSKAGRAGTEAFF
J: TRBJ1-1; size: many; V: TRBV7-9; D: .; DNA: TGTGCCAGCAGCTTAAAACCAGCCGGGGGCCGGGGGACTGAAGCTTTCTTT; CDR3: CASSLKPAGGRGTEAFF
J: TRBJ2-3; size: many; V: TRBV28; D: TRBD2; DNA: TGTGCCAGCAGTTCCCCGACCTACCTAGCGGGCCTAAGCACAGATACGCAGTATTTT; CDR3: CASSSPTYLAGLSTDTQYF
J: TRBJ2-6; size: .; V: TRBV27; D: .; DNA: TGTGCCAGCACCCCGACCCCCGTCGGCGCCAACGTCCTGACTTTC; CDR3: CASTPTPVGANVLTF
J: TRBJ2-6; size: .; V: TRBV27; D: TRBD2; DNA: TGTGCCAGCAGTTTTCTGGGGGGGTCCCCTGGGGCCAACGTCCTGACTTTC; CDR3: CASSFLGGSPGANVLTF
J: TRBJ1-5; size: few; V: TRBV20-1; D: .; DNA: TGCAGTGCCATCCTGGGGGGCAGGGACGGTCAGCCCCAGCATTTT; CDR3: CSAILGGRDGQPQHF
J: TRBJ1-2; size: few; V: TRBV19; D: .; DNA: TGTGCCAGTAGCCTACCGGGTGCTTTCTATGGCTACACCTTC; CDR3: CASSLPGAFYGYTF
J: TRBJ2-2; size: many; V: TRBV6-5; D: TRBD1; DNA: TGTGCCAGCGGATATACAGGGGCCTTCCTCACCGGGGAGCTGTTTTTT; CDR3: CASGYTGAFLTGELFF
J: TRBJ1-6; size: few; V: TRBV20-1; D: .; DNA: TGCAGTGCTACGGACGGCAATTCACCCCTCCACTTT; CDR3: CSATDGNSPLHF
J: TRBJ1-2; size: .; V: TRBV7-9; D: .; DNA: TGTGCCAGCAGCCCTCCGGGGGCGCGGGGCTACACCTTC; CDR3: CASSPPGARGYTF
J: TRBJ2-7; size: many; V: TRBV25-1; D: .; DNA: TGTGCCAGCAGCACACAAGGGGGGGAGCAGTACTTC; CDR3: CASSTQGGEQYF
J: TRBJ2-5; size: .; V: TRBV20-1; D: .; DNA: TGCAGTGCTAGAGATCTGGTCAATAGCAGAGGTGCCCAGTACTTC; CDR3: CSARDLVNSRGAQYF